This T cell receptor (beta chain) stems from a study of prognosis after radiotherapy for stage I lung cancer. Findings of the study overall: Any tumor specificity that the expanded TCR clones may have had was not determined. Lower values of Shannon entropy after stereotactic body radiation therapy were seen in patients who developed distant metastases.

As concerns this clonotype: What it binds is unknown.

Every patient was node-negative on CT and PET/CT and lacked prior chemotherapy, radiotherapy or other malignancies. CDR1 DFQATT and CDR2 SNEGSKA come from the germline V gene (reference sequence). CDR3 length: 15 residues. The V and J ends lost 6 bases and 4 bases respectively, with 19 bases between them. Multiplex PCR, run in two rounds, amplified TCR beta CDR3 from genomic DNA. Primers (each specific to one TRBV or TRBJ gene) were used in first-round PCR. TCRdb itself ran the multiplex PCR reads through MiXCR, one entry per CDR3 protein. The data hold 10,000 to 15,000 distinct CDR3 sequences, with 40% to 55% observed a single time.

The TCR originated in a donor aged 50 or older with non-small cell lung cancer. The rearrangement links TRBV20-1 to TRBJ1-5, with D unresolved. This material consisted of PBMCs, taken before or after stereotactic body radiation therapy (not recorded which). The CDR3 loop is CSAKPIKGGNQPQHF. CDR3 coding DNA: TGCAGTGCCAAACCCATCAAGGGAGGAAATCAGCCCCAGCATTTT.